This T cell receptor beta chain was obtained from a study of blood T cells in healthy people across ages (dated by TCRdb to about 2015). About the study as a whole: In model experiments, template switching captured about one uniquely barcoded TCR beta cDNA molecule for every two T cells. Four age groups were formed from the donors: young (average 16 years), middle-aged (approximately 40), aged (roughly 56) and long-lived (roughly 81). To avoid experimental bias, donors of different ages were distributed randomly across sequencing lanes. The study analyzed two additional independent replicas of 1 million unique cDNA reads from the same blood draw for two donors, one aged 18 to 30 and one aged 80 or older. To track age-related changes in TCR beta repertoire diversity, the study relied on deep sequencing normalized with unique cDNA molecular identifiers.

Trimming costs V 5 bases and J 5 bases, and their ends lie 22 bases apart. From cysteine to phenylalanine, the CDR3 is 16 amino acids long. Only CDR3 DNA is held: 48 bases, read in frame from base 1. The germline V gene (reference sequence) supplies CDR1 SEHNR and CDR2 FQNEAQ. The donors were under 40 Caucasian individuals from Russia, aged about 6 to 95 years, who were systemically healthy. About 9.1 milliliters of peripheral blood were collected from each donor into EDTA-treated Vacutainer tubes. Ficoll-Paque density-gradient centrifugation was used to isolate PBMCs, with at least 6.5 million per sample. Total RNA was extracted from PBMCs with Trizol reagent, with at least 5 micrograms obtained per sample. Naive CD45RAhigh/CD27high T cell percentages were measured by flow cytometry on a PBMC aliquot from every donor. To note about this clonotype: Its antigen remains undetermined. Per-base quality was not reported, and no clone a single base away is much larger than it.

Overall study outcomes, separate from this receptor: Estimates of total diversity from one million sequenced T cells were regarded as lower bounds and underestimates. As age increased, observed TCR beta diversity per million T cells dropped in a roughly linear way, and a significant reduction was already evident by age about 40. The CMV infection status of donors was not known, potentially confounding age-related changes in expanded clonotypes. There was a strong correlation between observed TCR beta diversity and the percentage of naive T cells measured by flow cytometry. Since profiling was done on bulk unsorted PBMCs, naive and antigen-experienced compartments could not be conclusively compared. Compared with the aged group, the long-lived group had more naive CD4+ T cells, fewer expanded clones and increased TCR diversity, a pattern suggesting age selection.

Library generation was performed with 5' RACE. Instrument used: Illumina HiSeq 2500. A second 7 to 11 cycle PCR used a sample-barcoded 5' primer and a J-beta primer mix. Each TCR beta cDNA molecule received a unique molecular identifier from a template-switch 5' adaptor carrying 12 random nucleotides. At least 2.5 million CDR3-containing paired-end reads were obtained from each sample. The Mint cDNA synthesis kit, primed by a TRBC-specific oligonucleotide, was used to synthesize first-strand cDNA from all RNA. After uracil-DNA glycosylase treatment, a first 18-cycle PCR used universal primers M1SS and BC2_uni_R on all cDNA. In the authors' own workflow: Each sample was normalized by randomly selecting 1 million high-quality reads, each carrying a distinct molecular identifier. Instead of being binned into consensus sequences, reads with shared molecular identifiers were discarded. CDR3 identification, clonotype clustering and error correction used MiTCR with a Q25 quality threshold and the strictest error-elimination algorithm. A nonparametric unseen species model using Euler transformation provided a lower-bound estimate of total TCR beta diversity. TCRdb reprocessing: public reads trimmed at Q25 with fastp, clones called with MiXCR, in-frame beta chains kept. Rows with a matching CDR3 protein are joined into one entry that keeps the most common DNA and genes. The V and J calls reflect TCRdb's pipeline rather than the authors' work. Here the sample has 1.5 million to 2 million distinct CDR3 sequences; less than 50% occur a single time. 2.1% of the sample goes to the ten largest clones.

The sequenced sample consisted of blood. The rearranged chain carries TRBV7-9 and TRBJ2-7; a confident D gene designation cannot be given. This TCR was sampled from a woman in her forties in good health. The nucleotide sequence reads as follows: TGTGCCAGCAGCCCGATGACGTCTCTGGTCCCTGACGAGCAGTACTTC. Its protein product is CASSPMTSLVPDEQYF.